This T cell receptor (beta chain) was identified during a study of shared T cell receptors in the human thymus. This clone was recorded only once. This CDR3 spans 15 amino acids. V dropped 0 bases and J dropped 3 bases, with 11 bases sitting between them. Germline-derived CDR1 and CDR2 are LGHNA and YSLEER. The data were produced by immunoSEQ multiplex PCR, yet TCRdb's version contains in-frame clones alone and is incomplete. This sample has some 640,000 clones; 80% to 90% occur once, and the top ten carry just under 0.0095%. The same sample was also used in a study of human thymus T cells. That publication notes: Those donating were healthy Finnish infants in corrective surgery for congenital heart defects. Resections that were taken during corrective heart surgery supplied the thymus tissue. Both thymic and peripheral blood repertoires showed apparently biased V and J usage. Related research has reported that thymic repertoires overlap highly among unrelated individuals.

The gene calls are TRBV4-3 and TRBJ1-1; D perhaps matches TRBD1 (5 bases). This sequence originates from a boy in the first two years of life with a congenital heart defect. Sample: thymocytes. This CDR3 is CASSQDPPGDTEAFF. The CDR3 DNA follows: TGCGCCAGCAGCCAAGATCCCCCGGGGGACACTGAAGCTTTCTTT.